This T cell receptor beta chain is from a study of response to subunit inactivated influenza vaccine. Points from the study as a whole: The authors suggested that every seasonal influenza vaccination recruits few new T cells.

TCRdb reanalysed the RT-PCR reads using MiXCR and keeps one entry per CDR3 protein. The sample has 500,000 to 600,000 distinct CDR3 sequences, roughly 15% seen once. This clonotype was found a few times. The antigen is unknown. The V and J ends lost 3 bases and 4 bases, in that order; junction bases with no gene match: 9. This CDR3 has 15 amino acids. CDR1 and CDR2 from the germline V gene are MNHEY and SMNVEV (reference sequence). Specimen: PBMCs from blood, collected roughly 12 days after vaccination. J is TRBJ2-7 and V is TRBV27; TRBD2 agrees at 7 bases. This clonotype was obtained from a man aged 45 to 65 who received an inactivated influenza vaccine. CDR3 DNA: TGTGCCAGCAGTTTTTCAGCTAGCGGCATTTACGAGCAGTACTTC. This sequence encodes CASSFSASGIYEQYF.